This T cell receptor (beta chain) was profiled in a study of OX40 agonist ivuxolimab in advanced cancers. At the level of the study: Patients undergoing dose escalation presented with hepatocellular carcinoma, melanoma, renal cell or head and neck cancer.

The CDR3 extends over 18 amino acids. From germline, CDR1 is LNHDA and CDR2 SQIVND (reference sequence). Trimming stripped 5 bases from V and 7 bases from J, with 27 bases between. Details on this clone: Its specificity is unknown.

Measured with immunoSEQ multiplex PCR; TCRdb has only the in-frame clones, and not every one. The sample records more than 65,000 clones, about 91% being singletons. Findings of the study overall: Average numbers of expanded clones were greater in CD8+ T cells than in CD4+. Antigens targeted by the expanded peripheral T cells were not determined. Among patients with partial responses at 0.1-3.0 mg/kg, clonal expansion was among the lowest.

Sequencing used CD4+ or CD8+ T cells sorted from blood, obtained in a trial of the OX40 agonist ivuxolimab. The chain joins TRBV19 to TRBJ1-3, with a tentative D call TRBD1 (6 bases). The sequence was collected from an adult with an advanced solid tumor such as melanoma, head and neck, liver or kidney cancer. Written as DNA, the CDR3 is TGTGCCAGTAGTTTGTGGGGCTTTAGGACAGAGACGGCGAACACCATATATTTT. This sequence encodes CASSLWGFRTETANTIYF.